This TCR beta chain was retrieved from a study of T cells in Graves' hyperthyroidism and ophthalmopathy. At the level of the study: Blood from the periphery was taken at initial diagnosis, before any treatment.

Amplification yielded TCR beta CDR3 regions, with RNA transcripts as the source. The HTBI primer set drove a first-round RT-PCR of the TCR CDR3. A single record per CDR3 protein comes from TCRdb applying MiXCR to the multiplex PCR reads. This sample has about 400,000 distinct CDR3 sequences, with roughly 15% found just once. This CDR3 has 15 residues. CDR1 and CDR2 (germline): SNHLY, FYNNEI. The V segment lost 7 bases and the J segment 4 bases; nucleotides outside the gene matches: 6. This clonotype appeared a few times. The diagnostic basis comprised clinical symptoms, serum thyroxine and TRAb, thyroid ultrasound and orbital computed tomography.

This receptor was taken from a woman in her late teens or twenties with Graves' hyperthyroidism. This chain links TRBV2 with TRBJ2-3; 12 bases map to TRBD2. Input material: blood. This CDR3 reads CASNPLAGGPDTQYF. The CDR3 region has the DNA TGTGCCAGCAATCCACTAGCGGGAGGTCCAGATACGCAGTATTTT.